The entry below describes one T cell receptor beta chain. Its antigen is unknown. This entry belongs to a study of T cell responses to AZD1222 COVID-19 vaccine. Study-level points and caveats: Sampled repertoires all dated from after the peak T cell response.

V shed 4 bases and J 2 bases; nucleotides not matched to a gene: 1. The V gene's germline CDR1 is SQVTM and CDR2 ANQGSEA. The CDR3 runs to 12 residues. Clones were read by immunoSEQ multiplex PCR, and TCRdb kept only the in-frame ones, dropping some. The sample lists approximately 140,000 clones; 92% were seen once. The starting material was peripheral blood, obtained 28 days after the second AZD1222 dose. This receptor was identified in an adult who received the AZD1222 COVID-19 vaccine. This chain links TRBV29-1 with TRBJ1-2; 7 nucleotides match TRBD1. The DNA for the CDR3 is TGCAGCGTTGGACAGGGCAACTATGGCTACACCTTC. It is translated as CSVGQGNYGYTF.